The 15 T cell receptor beta chains reported below all come from one sample, sequenced in a study of T and B cells in COVID-19 patients. TRB rearrangements were amplified by multiplex PCR with BIOMED2 TRB-A/B primers. TCRdb called the multiplex PCR reads again in MiXCR, with one record for every CDR3 protein. This sample has 1,000 to 1,500 distinct CDR3 sequences, with under 35% found just once. TRB was amplified from approximately 250-480 ng of blood genomic DNA. Sequenced material: blood. The receptors originated from a human donor with active COVID-19.

This clonotype qualifies as medium-sized. The chain links TRBV27 to TRBJ2-3, with D possibly TRBD2 on 6 matching bases. There are 16 residues in the CDR3. Trimming removed 2 bases at V and 1 base at J, with 13 bases between. Germline V gene sequence: CDR1 MNHEY, CDR2 SMNVEV (reference sequence). The CDR3 DNA reads as TGTGCCAGCAGTTTAGCGCGCGGGAAGGGCACAGATACGCAGTATTTT. Protein sequence: CASSLARGKGTDTQYF.

The rearrangement uses TRBV5-4 and TRBJ2-1; 12 bases agree with TRBD2. Germline V gene lookup returns CDR1 SGHNT and CDR2 YYREEE (reference sequence). The J segment lost 4 bases and the V segment lost 3 bases, leaving 2 bases of the junction unmatched. The length of the CDR3 is 15 residues. The CDR3 nucleotides read TGTGCCAGCAGCTCACTAGCGGGAGGATACAATGAGCAGTTCTTC. This gives the protein CASSSLAGGYNEQFF.

CDR3 sequence: CASSPEGQLSTDTQYF. DNA for the CDR3: TGTGCCAGTAGCCCAGAGGGACAGCTTAGCACAGATACGCAGTATTTT. The V gene is TRBV19, the J gene TRBJ2-3; TRBD1 matches 7 bases. V shed 6 bases, J shed 0 bases, and the junction held 9 bases outside the gene matches. Germline CDR1 and CDR2: LNHDA and SQIVND (reference sequence). This CDR3 spans 16 amino acids.

By proportion, this clonotype is medium-sized. This chain links TRBV11-1 with TRBJ2-5, with 12 bases aligning to TRBD2. The CDR3 is made up of 16 amino acids. The V gene end was trimmed by 5 bases and the J gene end by 4 bases; junction bases not matched to a gene: 8. Germline V gene lookup returns CDR1 SGHAT and CDR2 FQDESV (reference sequence). The CDR3 region has the DNA TGTGCCAGCAGCCGCAGACTAGCGGGAGTAGCAGAGACCCAGTACTTC. This sequence encodes CASSRRLAGVAETQYF.

This clonotype was counted between two and nine times. The CDR3 bases are TGCGCCAGCGAAGTAGCGGGGCCCCCCTACGAGCAGTACTTC. Protein: CASEVAGPPYEQYF. This sequence joins TRBV10-2 and TRBJ2-7; 8 bases fit TRBD2. The J segment lost 2 bases and the V segment lost 8 bases, leaving 8 bases of the junction unmatched. The V gene's germline CDR1 is WSHSY and CDR2 SAAADI. The length of the CDR3 is 14 residues.

This clonotype ranks as medium-sized. The V and J genes are TRBV6-5 and TRBJ1-2, with D possibly TRBD1 on 5 matching bases. Germline values: CDR1 MNHEY, CDR2 SVGAGI. Trimming shortened V by 3 bases and J by 6 bases, and 11 bases separated the two germline ends. This CDR3 is built from 13 residues. The CDR3 is CASSYPGSHGYTF. CDR3 nucleotide sequence: TGTGCCAGCAGTTATCCAGGGTCTCATGGCTACACCTTC.

The chain uses TRBV28 and TRBJ2-2; weak D call: TRBD1 (6 bases). In germline, CDR1 is MDHEN, CDR2 SYDVKM. The CDR3 is 15 residues long. Trimming left V 3 bases short and J 1 base short, with 9 bases between. The CDR3 DNA reads TGTGCCAGCAGTTTGCAGGGGCTGAACACCGGGGAGCTGTTTTTT. Translating gives CASSLQGLNTGELFF.

The table lists this clonotype with a few counts. This chain uses TRBV7-2 with TRBJ2-7; D is unclear. Germline V gene data show CDR1 as SGHTA and CDR2 as FQGNSA. The CDR3 runs to 13 residues. Between the trimmed V and J ends, which lost 4 bases and 2 bases, there was a span of 9 bases. The CDR3: CASSSPLTYEQYF. The CDR3 coding sequence is TGTGCCAGCAGCTCGCCCCTTACCTACGAGCAGTACTTC.

The CDR3 loop is CASSRQQDYEQYF. CDR3 in DNA: TGTGCCAGCAGCCGTCAGCAGGACTACGAGCAGTACTTC. This sequence joins TRBV7-4 and TRBJ2-7; unclear D gene. The CDR3 length is 13 residues. Germline assignment: CDR1 SGHVT and CDR2 SQSDAQ. V lost 5 bases and J 3 bases, leaving 11 bases between the germline ends.

This clonotype has more than one count but fewer than ten. The genes are TRBV6-5 and TRBJ2-7, with D perhaps given as TRBD1 or TRBD2 (6 bases each). The CDR3 consists of 15 residues. CDR1 MNHEY and CDR2 SVGAGI come from the germline V gene. Trimming cost V 4 bases and J 2 bases, with 15 bases left between them. CDR3 sequence (DNA): TGTGCCAGCAGTTCGGGGACTCCAGGGGCCTACGAGCAGTACTTC. Its translation is CASSSGTPGAYEQYF.

The chain employs TRBV27 and TRBJ2-4, with TRBD2 matching over 13 bases. CDR3 length: 18 amino acids. The germline V gene encodes CDR1 MNHEY and CDR2 SMNVEV (reference sequence). The junction had 7 bases not matched to a gene; V was cut back by 5 bases and J by 0 bases. CDR3 nucleotides: TGTGCCAGCAGTAGGGGACTAGCGGGATTAGGAGCCAAAAACATTCAGTACTTC. It yields the protein CASSRGLAGLGAKNIQYF.

Within the sample, this clonotype is medium-sized. The chain links TRBV19 to TRBJ2-1; D may be TRBD1 (6 bases). V shed 5 bases and J shed 2 bases, with 10 bases lying between them. Germline values: CDR1 LNHDA, CDR2 SQIVND (reference sequence). CDR3 length: 14 amino acids. The CDR3 spells CASSSQGTYNEQFF. DNA for the CDR3: TGTGCCAGTAGTTCACAGGGCACCTACAATGAGCAGTTCTTC.

The chain uses TRBV6-1 and TRBJ1-6; 8 nucleotides line up with TRBD1. Germline CDR1 reads MNHNS; CDR2 reads SASEGT. The CDR3 totals 17 residues. The V gene end was trimmed by 6 bases and the J gene end by 1 base; junction bases not matched to a gene: 8. CDR3 in DNA: TGTGCCAGCAGGGACAGGGCAGGGAGATCCTATAATTCACCCCTCCACTTT. Its translation: CASRDRAGRSYNSPLHF.

This clonotype is labeled large. The chain links TRBV29-1 to TRBJ2-1; D remains ambiguous. Trimming shortened V by 4 bases and J by 0 bases, and 10 bases separated the two germline ends. Germline V gene lookup returns CDR1 SQVTM and CDR2 ANQGSEA. This CDR3 comprises 14 residues. CDR3 region: CSVGGFSSYNEQFF. Written as DNA, the CDR3 is TGCAGCGTTGGTGGCTTCAGCTCCTACAATGAGCAGTTCTTC.

With regard to this clonotype: It may be a read error: a sequence one base away is much more abundant. This chain links TRBV12-3 or TRBV12-4 with TRBJ2-5, with 9 positions matching TRBD2. The CDR3 loop spans 14 amino acids. The ends lost 6 bases at V and 11 bases at J; junction bases unmatched: 13. Here the CDR3 DNA reads TGTGCCAGCAGGTCCGGGACTAGCTCCAATGAGCAGTACTTC. Translation: CASRSGTSSNEQYF.